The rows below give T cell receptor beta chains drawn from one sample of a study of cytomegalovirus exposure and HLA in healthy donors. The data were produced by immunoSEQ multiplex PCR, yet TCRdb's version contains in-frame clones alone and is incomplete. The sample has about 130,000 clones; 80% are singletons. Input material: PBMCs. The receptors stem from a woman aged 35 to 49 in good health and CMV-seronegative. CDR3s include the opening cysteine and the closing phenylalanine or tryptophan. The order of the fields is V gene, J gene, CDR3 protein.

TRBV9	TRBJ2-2	CASSVDGGELFF
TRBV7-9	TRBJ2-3	CASSLARAGGTDTQYF
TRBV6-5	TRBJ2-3	CASSYLAGSSTDTQYF
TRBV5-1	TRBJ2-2	CASSLGATGALTGELFF
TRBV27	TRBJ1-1	CASSLSRKNTEAFF
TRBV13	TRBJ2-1	CASSLSSEAYNEQFF
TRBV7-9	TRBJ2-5	CASSLAPTSGTFETQYF
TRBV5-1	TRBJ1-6	CASSLGSGEADSPLHF
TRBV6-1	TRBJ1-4	CASSGRTGGYTTNEKLFF
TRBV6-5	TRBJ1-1	CASSYRGNTEAFF
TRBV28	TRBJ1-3	CASSFDISSGNTIYF
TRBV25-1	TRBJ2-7	CASTWAHEQYF
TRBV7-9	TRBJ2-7	CASLGQDSGEQYF
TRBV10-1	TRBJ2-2	CATPRALLLTKTGDTGELFF
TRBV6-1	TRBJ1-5	CASSPRVFNQPQHF
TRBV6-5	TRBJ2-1	CASSYAPSGANEQFF
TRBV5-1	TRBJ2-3	CASSRRTSGRADTQYF
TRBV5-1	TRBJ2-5	CASSLSGRVGETQYF
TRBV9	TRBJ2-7	CASSPGGAYEQYF
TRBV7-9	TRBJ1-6	CASSPWGQGNSPLHF
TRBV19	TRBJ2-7	CASSGKPGQRTYEQYF
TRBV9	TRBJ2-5	CASSVVGPFQETQYF
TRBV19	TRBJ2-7	CASSISAGFYEQYF
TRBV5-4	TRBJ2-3	CASSPSSGSPTDTQYF
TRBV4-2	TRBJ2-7	CASSQDPASPYEQYF
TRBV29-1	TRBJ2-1	CSVGRGSWALRAYNEQFF
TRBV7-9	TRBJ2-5	CASSPTGLAGEKETQYF
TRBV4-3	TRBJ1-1	CASSLTGTVNTEAFF
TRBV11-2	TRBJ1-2	CASSLVNGAF
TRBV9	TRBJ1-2	CASSKDGQGARGYTF
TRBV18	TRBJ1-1	CASSQPGTGSTEAFF
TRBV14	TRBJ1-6	CASRVTGKRNSPLHF
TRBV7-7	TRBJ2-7	CASSPSGTGEQYF
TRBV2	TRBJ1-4	CASTPREKLFF
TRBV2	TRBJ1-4	CASSGQLLFF
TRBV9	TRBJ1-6	CASRSTGGDSPLHF
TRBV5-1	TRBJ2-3	CASSPNTDTQYF
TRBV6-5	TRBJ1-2	CASSQDRGIYGYTF
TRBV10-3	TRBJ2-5	CAISESGGETQYF
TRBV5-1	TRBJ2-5	CASRGDREETQYF
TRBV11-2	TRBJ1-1	CASSLEGGLEAFF
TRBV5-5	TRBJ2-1	CASSWGTDEQFF